This is a list of T cell receptor beta chains from one sample in a study of blood T cell repertoires in COVID-19. Sequencing was performed with immunoSEQ multiplex PCR; in TCRdb, only in-frame clones are kept and a portion is missing. The table lists 200,000 or so clones, 70% to 90% of them singletons. The specimen was peripheral blood. The receptors shown here come from a person aged 70 to 85 with COVID-19, enrolled during active disease. Both conserved end residues are part of each CDR3. The D gene is left open where the match is weak. The listing skips clone size in some rows; elsewhere it reads once, few, many or a size class.

J | size | D | V | DNA | CDR3
TRBJ2-5 | few | TRBD2 | TRBV19 | TGTGCCAGTAGCCCAACTAGCGGGAGTTGGGGGGAGACCCAGTACTTC | CASSPTSGSWGETQYF
TRBJ2-5 | . | TRBD2 | TRBV3-1/TRBV3-2 | TGTGCCAGCAGGCAACAGCGGGGCCGGGAGACCCAGTACTTC | CASRQQRGRETQYF
TRBJ2-7 | . | . | TRBV6-1 | TGTGCCAGCAGTGAAGCATCCTCAGTTTACTACGAGCAGTACTTC | CASSEASSVYYEQYF
TRBJ1-2 | . | . | TRBV6-6 | TGTGCCAGCAGTTCGCAGGGAGGCGACTATGGCTACACCTTC | CASSSQGGDYGYTF
TRBJ2-3 | . | . | TRBV9 | TGTGCCAGCAGCGTAGCTGGTAGCCCTAGCACAGATACGCAGTATTTT | CASSVAGSPSTDTQYF
TRBJ2-1 | few | TRBD2 | TRBV19 | TGTGCCAGTAGTAGACTAGCGTTGAGCTCCTACAATGAGCAGTTCTTC | CASSRLALSSYNEQFF
TRBJ2-1 | many | TRBD1 | TRBV7-2 | TGTGCCAGCAGCTTGGACAGGGGGCAGGCCGGCTACAATGAGCAGTTCTTC | CASSLDRGQAGYNEQFF
TRBJ1-5 | . | . | TRBV2 | TGTGCCAGCACCCAGGGGTCAGATCTGCCCCAGCATTTT | CASTQGSDLPQHF
TRBJ1-2 | . | . | TRBV7-9 | TGTGCCAGCAGCTTATCGCAGGATAACTATGGCTACACCTTC | CASSLSQDNYGYTF
TRBJ2-2 | . | TRBD1 | TRBV5-4 | TGTGCCAGCAGCCTGCGGGACAGGGGCTCCGGGGAGCTGTTTTTT | CASSLRDRGSGELFF
TRBJ2-5 | . | TRBD2 | TRBV4-1 | TGCGCCCTTTTTTTAGCGGGAGAAGAGACCCAGTACTTC | CALFLAGEETQYF
TRBJ1-1 | few | . | TRBV19 | TGTGCCAGTAGTCCAAAGAACACTGAAGCTTTCTTT | CASSPKNTEAFF
TRBJ1-2 | . | . | TRBV5-1 | TGCGCCAGCAGCTCGCGGACAGAAGCTAACTATGGCTACACCTTC | CASSSRTEANYGYTF
TRBJ2-3 | . | TRBD1 | TRBV3-1/TRBV3-2 | TGTGCCAGCAGCAAATGGACAGGGGTTATGGGCACAGATACGCAGTATTTT | CASSKWTGVMGTDTQYF
TRBJ2-5 | . | TRBD1 | TRBV5-1 | TGCGCCAGCAGCTTCGGTAGGACAGGGTCACAAGAGACCCAGTACTTC | CASSFGRTGSQETQYF
TRBJ2-2 | . | . | TRBV5-1 | TGCGCCAGCAGCTTGACTGCGAACACCGGGGAGCTGTTTTTT | CASSLTANTGELFF
TRBJ1-1 | . | . | TRBV5-6 | TGTGCCAGCAGCTTGGGAGCCACCTCCACTGAAGCTTTCTTT | CASSLGATSTEAFF
TRBJ1-1 | once | TRBD1 | TRBV13 | TGTGCCAGCAGCGACGACAGGGCAGGGTACACTGAAGCTTTCTTT | CASSDDRAGYTEAFF
TRBJ2-5 | . | TRBD2 | TRBV24-1 | TGTGCCACCAGTGAATCCGGACTAGCGGAACCTCAAGAGACCCAGTACTTC | CATSESGLAEPQETQYF
TRBJ2-7 | . | . | TRBV19 | TGTGCCAGTAGTATAGGGGGCGCGGTGGACTACGAGCAGTACTTC | CASSIGGAVDYEQYF
TRBJ2-1 | . | . | TRBV21-1 | TGTGCCAGCAGCAAATTTTCCTGGGACAGGGGCAATGAGCAGTTCTTC | CASSKFSWDRGNEQFF
TRBJ2-2 | . | TRBD1 | TRBV7-8 | TGTGCCAGCAGCCCAGGACAGGGGATGTTAATCACCGGGGAGCTGTTTTTT | CASSPGQGMLITGELFF
TRBJ2-7 | . | . | TRBV6-5 | TGTGCCAGCCTTTTTGGAGGGACGGCTAATATCGAGCAGTACTTC | CASLFGGTANIEQYF
TRBJ1-2 | . | . | TRBV6-1 | TGTGCCAGCAGTGAAGCGCTTCGGGGGGGGAACTATGGCTACACCTTC | CASSEALRGGNYGYTF
TRBJ1-4 | . | . | TRBV28 | TGTGCCAGCAGTTTAACCACAGATAGTAGAAAACTGTTTTTT | CASSLTTDSRKLFF
TRBJ2-2 | once | TRBD1 | TRBV11-3 | TGTGCCAGCAGCTTATTTCCCGAGGGGGCTTTCACCGGGGAGCTGTTTTTT | CASSLFPEGAFTGELFF
TRBJ2-1 | . | TRBD2 | TRBV27 | TGTGCCAGCATCAAAGGGACTAGCGGCTACAATGAGCAGTTCTTC | CASIKGTSGYNEQFF
TRBJ2-3 | . | TRBD2 | TRBV5-1 | TGCGCCAGCAGCCTTGCAGCGAGCGGGAGATTTTCAGATACGCAGTATTTT | CASSLAASGRFSDTQYF
TRBJ1-5 | . | . | TRBV24-1 | TGTGCCACCAGTGATCGGGAGAGAAATCAGCCCCAGCATTTT | CATSDRERNQPQHF
TRBJ2-5 | . | . | TRBV7-9 | TGTGCCAGCAGCTTGGGCCGTCAAGAGACCCAGTACTTC | CASSLGRQETQYF
TRBJ1-5 | . | . | TRBV27 | TGTGCCAGCAGTAAACTACCTGATCAGCCCCAGCATTTT | CASSKLPDQPQHF
TRBJ2-3 | . | . | TRBV6-4 | TGTGCCAGCAGTTCCGTTCCGGAGGCAGATACGCAGTATTTT | CASSSVPEADTQYF
TRBJ2-3 | . | TRBD2 | TRBV7-6 | TGTGCCAGCAGCTTAAGTACCCCTAGCGGGACCAGAGATACGCAGTATTTT | CASSLSTPSGTRDTQYF
TRBJ2-3 | . | TRBD1 | TRBV24-1 | TGTGCCACCAGTGAACCTGGACAGGGGTCGGATACGCAGTATTTT | CATSEPGQGSDTQYF
TRBJ1-5 | . | . | TRBV28 | TGTGCCAGCAGTTTAACTCCAAATCAGCCCCAGCATTTT | CASSLTPNQPQHF
TRBJ2-5 | . | . | TRBV7-8 | TGTGCCAGCAGCTTAGGACAGAAAGAGACCCAGTACTTC | CASSLGQKETQYF
TRBJ2-5 | . | TRBD2 | TRBV5-6 | TGTGCCAGCAGCTGGGAAGCGGGGGCACAAACACAAGAGACCCAGTACTTC | CASSWEAGAQTQETQYF
TRBJ2-1 | once | . | TRBV18 | TGTGCCAGCTCACCACCCCGGGTTGACTGGGGGGATGAGCAGTTCTTC | CASSPPRVDWGDEQFF
TRBJ1-4 | once | . | TRBV28 | TGTGCCAGCAGGACGGGTAATGAAAAACTGTTTTTT | CASRTGNEKLFF
TRBJ1-1 | . | . | TRBV6-5 | TGTGCCAGCAGCAGGGGCACTGAAGCTTTCTTT | CASSRGTEAFF
TRBJ1-5 | . | . | TRBV27 | TGTGCCAGCAGTTATGCGGTCAATCAGCCCCAGCATTTT | CASSYAVNQPQHF
TRBJ2-2 | . | . | TRBV28 | TGTGCCAGCAGTTCGTGGGGGCCAAACACCGGGGAGCTGTTTTTT | CASSSWGPNTGELFF
TRBJ1-4 | . | . | TRBV20-1 | TGCAGTGCTAAGGCTGCAGGGGTGCTGTTTTTT | CSAKAAGVLFF
TRBJ1-5 | few | TRBD1 | TRBV19 | TGTGCCAGTATTCAGCAGGGGGTCATCAATCAGCCCCAGCATTTT | CASIQQGVINQPQHF
TRBJ1-4 | . | TRBD1 | TRBV5-5 | TGTGCCAGCAGCTTGGGACAGGGGATTAATGAAAAACTGTTTTTT | CASSLGQGINEKLFF
TRBJ1-6 | . | TRBD1 | TRBV7-2 | TGTGCCAGCAGCTTAGAGGCAGGGACAGTCTATAATTCACCCCTCCACTTT | CASSLEAGTVYNSPLHF
TRBJ2-3 | . | . | TRBV14 | TGTGCCAGCAGCGCCGAGATCCTCACAGATACGCAGTATTTT | CASSAEILTDTQYF